These T cell receptor beta chains were read from a single sample in a study of PD-L1 blockade in urothelial cancer. Profiling relied on immunoSEQ multiplex PCR, and the TCRdb table lists in-frame clones only, not all of them. The sample has more than 40,000 clones; roughly 86% are singletons. Material: PBMCs, obtained around atezolizumab (anti-PD-L1) treatment. Source of these receptors: a man between 60 and 75 years old with urothelial cancer. The CDR3 runs from the conserved cysteine through the conserved F or W. A D gene is named only where the DNA matches it firmly. Size is omitted from some rows. Given values are once, few, many or a class for expanded clones.

>.|.|TRBJ2-3|TRBV11-2
CASSYAARDTQYF
TGTGCCAGCAGCTACGCGGCTAGGGATACGCAGTATTTT
>.|.|TRBJ1-1|TRBV28
CASSLTGAPEAFF
TGTGCCAGCAGTTTGACAGGTGCCCCTGAAGCTTTCTTT
>TRBD2|once|TRBJ2-5|TRBV27
CASSKPGQTSGAPGTQYF
TGTGCCAGCAGTAAGCCCGGGCAGACTAGCGGGGCTCCGGGGACCCAGTACTTC
>TRBD1|.|TRBJ2-3|TRBV5-6
CVSSALHRGVTDTQYF
TGTGTCAGCAGCGCCTTACACAGGGGAGTTACAGATACGCAGTATTTT
>TRBD1|once|TRBJ1-1|TRBV7-3
CASSRGQGMNTEAFF
TGTGCCAGCAGCAGAGGACAGGGGATGAACACTGAAGCTTTCTTT
>TRBD1|.|TRBJ2-5|TRBV5-4
CASSLGRDRGQETQYF
TGTGCCAGCAGCCTGGGCCGGGACAGGGGTCAAGAGACCCAGTACTTC
>.|.|TRBJ1-1|TRBV7-2
CASSPSVDTEAFF
TGTGCCAGCAGCCCATCGGTGGACACTGAAGCTTTCTTT
>.|few|TRBJ2-1|TRBV10-3
CAISRGNEQFF
TGTGCCATCAGTAGGGGCAATGAGCAGTTCTTC
>.|.|TRBJ2-7|TRBV27
CASSLGPVGYEQYF
TGTGCCAGCAGTTTGGGCCCAGTGGGCTACGAGCAGTACTTC
>.|.|TRBJ2-5|TRBV7-9
CASSAGRDFAETQYF
TGTGCCAGCAGCGCAGGCAGGGACTTTGCAGAGACCCAGTACTTC
>.|.|TRBJ1-2|TRBV6-5
CASRSLGKATF
TGTGCCAGCAGATCCTTGGGCAAGGCCACCTTC
>TRBD2|.|TRBJ2-7|TRBV7-2
CASSLDGGGYEQYF
TGTGCCAGCAGCTTAGACGGGGGGGGATACGAGCAGTACTTC
>TRBD2|.|TRBJ2-7|TRBV7-2
CASSNAGLAGYEQYF
TGTGCCAGCAGCAACGCGGGACTAGCGGGGTACGAGCAGTACTTC
>TRBD1|.|TRBJ1-2|TRBV29-1
CSVARGRNGYTF
TGCAGCGTTGCGAGGGGGCGGAATGGCTACACCTTC
>.|.|TRBJ1-2|TRBV7-3
CASSLYQGSGYTF
TGTGCCAGCAGCCTTTACCAGGGATCTGGCTACACCTTC
>TRBD1|.|TRBJ1-3|TRBV7-2
CASSPLRGQGGNTIYF
TGTGCCAGCAGCCCTCTTAGGGGACAGGGTGGAAACACCATATATTTT
>.|.|TRBJ1-3|TRBV6-5
CASSLSGHGNTIYF
TGTGCCAGCAGTCTGTCAGGCCATGGAAACACCATATATTTT
>TRBD1|.|TRBJ2-1|TRBV4-1
CASSQEDRFYNEQFF
TGCGCCAGCAGCCAAGAGGACAGGTTCTACAATGAGCAGTTCTTC
>.|.|TRBJ1-5|TRBV29-1
CSVGQGSNQPQHF
TGCAGCGTTGGGCAGGGAAGCAATCAGCCCCAGCATTTT
>.|.|TRBJ2-2|TRBV10-3
CAISGQSNTGELFF
TGTGCCATCAGTGGACAGTCTAACACCGGGGAGCTGTTTTTT
>TRBD1|.|TRBJ2-7|TRBV6-5
CASTSTGSSYEQYF
TGTGCCAGCACCTCGACAGGGTCCTCCTACGAGCAGTACTTC
>TRBD2|.|TRBJ2-1|TRBV11-2
CASSLLGGGEPRDEQFF
TGTGCCAGCAGCTTATTAGGCGGGGGGGAACCTAGGGATGAGCAGTTCTTC
>TRBD2|.|TRBJ2-5|TRBV10-2
CASSDRDYSRETQYF
TGCGCCAGCAGCGACCGGGACTATTCCCGGGAGACCCAGTACTTC
>TRBD1|.|TRBJ1-3|TRBV6-5
CASRTGSSGNTIYF
TGTGCCAGCAGGACAGGGTCTTCTGGAAACACCATATATTTT
>TRBD2|.|TRBJ2-2|TRBV27
CASRRTSGVANTGELFF
TGTGCCAGCAGGCGTACTAGCGGAGTCGCGAACACCGGGGAGCTGTTTTTT
>.|.|TRBJ2-7|TRBV5-1
CASRAGALSYEQYF
TGCGCCAGCAGAGCAGGGGCCCTCTCCTACGAGCAGTACTTC
>TRBD2|.|TRBJ2-5|TRBV4-2
CASSTRLAGDETQYF
TGTGCCAGCAGCACTCGACTAGCGGGAGACGAGACCCAGTACTTC
>TRBD2|.|TRBJ2-2|TRBV27
CASSRGLAGGVTGELFF
TGTGCCAGCAGTCGGGGACTAGCGGGAGGTGTCACCGGGGAGCTGTTTTTT
>.|.|TRBJ1-5|TRBV5-1
CASSPTEFSNQPQHF
TGCGCCAGCAGTCCAACTGAATTCAGCAATCAGCCCCAGCATTTT
>.|.|TRBJ1-1|TRBV18
CASSPAGAEAFF
TGTGCCAGCTCTCCAGCGGGCGCTGAAGCTTTCTTT
>TRBD1|few|TRBJ1-6|TRBV6-6
CASSNRDRNSPLHF
TGTGCCAGCAGTAACCGGGACAGAAATTCACCCCTCCACTTT
>.|.|TRBJ2-2|TRBV7-3
CASSFVQGTGELFF
TGTGCCAGCAGCTTTGTACAGGGCACCGGGGAGCTGTTTTTT
>TRBD1|.|TRBJ2-6|TRBV11-2
CASSLRRTGRPSGANVLTF
TGTGCCAGCAGCTTACGGAGGACAGGGAGACCCTCTGGGGCCAACGTCCTGACTTTC
>.|.|TRBJ2-7|TRBV30
CAWSVSYEQYF
TGTGCCTGGAGTGTTAGCTACGAGCAGTACTTC
>TRBD1|.|TRBJ2-3|TRBV5-1
CASSWTGGTDTQYF
TGCGCCAGCAGCTGGACAGGGGGCACAGATACGCAGTATTTT
>TRBD1|.|TRBJ2-5|TRBV7-7
CASSLDRSWETQYF
TGTGCTAGCAGCTTGGACAGGTCTTGGGAGACCCAGTACTTC
>.|.|TRBJ2-1|TRBV5-5
CASSLLQASYNEQFF
TGTGCCAGCAGCTTGCTCCAGGCGTCCTACAATGAGCAGTTCTTC
>.|.|TRBJ2-6|TRBV7-7
CASSLNGGANVLTF
TGTGCTAGCAGCTTAAATGGCGGGGCCAACGTCCTGACTTTC
>TRBD2|.|TRBJ2-2|TRBV30
CAWRSGGGELFF
TGTGCCTGGAGATCGGGGGGTGGGGAGCTGTTTTTT
>TRBD1|.|TRBJ1-2|TRBV4-3
CASSLAGTGITYGYTF
TGCGCCAGCAGCCTCGCCGGGACAGGGATAACCTATGGCTACACCTTC
>.|.|TRBJ2-7|TRBV5-1
CASSLRGIHEQYF
TGCGCCAGCAGCTTGCGAGGGATCCACGAGCAGTACTTC
>TRBD1|.|TRBJ2-2|TRBV9
CASSVEQGWSGELFF
TGTGCCAGCAGCGTGGAACAGGGGTGGTCCGGGGAGCTGTTTTTT
>.|.|TRBJ2-1|TRBV7-6
CASSRQGMVNEQFF
TGTGCCAGCTCCCGCCAGGGGATGGTCAATGAGCAGTTCTTC
>.|.|TRBJ2-4|TRBV7-6
CASSLESVSGNIQYF
TGTGCCAGCAGCTTAGAATCCGTAAGCGGAAACATTCAGTACTTC
>.|.|TRBJ1-2|TRBV19
CASSLQGYGYTF
TGTGCCAGTAGCCTACAGGGATATGGCTACACCTTC
>TRBD2|.|TRBJ2-7|TRBV19
CASSIGLAGSVSYEQYF
TGTGCCAGTAGTATAGGACTAGCGGGAAGCGTCTCCTACGAGCAGTACTTC
>TRBD1|.|TRBJ2-7|TRBV18
CASSPKLRTGGQEQYF
TGTGCCAGCTCACCGAAGCTGCGGACAGGAGGTCAGGAGCAGTACTTC
>.|.|TRBJ1-2|TRBV19
CASSQGQGANYGYTF
TGTGCCAGTAGCCAAGGGCAGGGCGCTAACTATGGCTACACCTTC
>TRBD1|.|TRBJ2-1|TRBV6-5
CASSYSPGQGMSEQFF
TGTGCCAGCAGTTACTCCCCGGGACAGGGAATGTCTGAGCAGTTCTTC
>TRBD1|.|TRBJ1-5|TRBV19
CASSLGQGTNQPQHF
TGTGCCAGTAGTCTCGGACAGGGTACAAATCAGCCCCAGCATTTT